This TCR beta chain was recovered during a study of shared clonotypes between healthy human individuals. Generated by immunoSEQ multiplex PCR, the TCRdb table keeps only in-frame clones and is missing some. The table shows some 1.4 million clones, with approximately 96% occurring only once. Turning to this clone: Its specificity is unknown.

Germline loops: CDR1 SGHRS, CDR2 YFSETQ. Trimming took 4 bases from V and 0 from J, leaving 8 bases between them. The CDR3 covers 14 residues. General study findings and limits: Four donors shared approximately 5% of their naive CD4 clonotypes. Relative to their counterparts shared across all four donors, non-shared clonotypes exhibited diminished generation probabilities.

Specimen: naive CD4+ T cells sorted from blood. The subset denotes: CD45RA+ positively selected. This chain links TRBV5-1 with TRBJ1-3; possibly TRBD1 for D (5 bases). This receptor was obtained from a man aged 25 to 40 in good health. The CDR3 DNA follows: TGCGCCAGCAGCCGGGGGAACTCTGGAAACACCATATATTTT. Amino acids: CASSRGNSGNTIYF.